This T cell receptor beta chain stems from a study of blood T cells in healthy people across ages. Approximately 9.4 milliliters was the volume of peripheral blood drawn from each donor. Through a sample-barcoded 5' primer and a J-beta primer mix, a second PCR was run for about 6 to 11 cycles. TCRdb itself ran the 5' RACE reads through MiXCR, one entry per CDR3 protein. The table includes hundreds of thousands of distinct CDR3 sequences, just under 25% detected once. These same records also appear under a second study, on T cells of mothers and their children.

This receptor was obtained from a boy between 10 and 17 years old in good health. Sequenced material: blood.

In DNA, the CDR3 is TGTGCCAGCAGGCTGACAGGGGACTCTGGGGCCAACGTCCTGACTTTC. This translates into CASRLTGDSGANVLTF. The chain recombines TRBV12-3 or TRBV12-4 with TRBJ2-6; 8 bases are shared with TRBD1. With V trimmed by 6 bases and J by 0 bases, 4 bases remained unmatched. The CDR3 covers 16 residues.